Listed below are T cell receptor beta chains from one sample, sequenced in a study of shared clonotypes between healthy human individuals. The repertoire was sequenced with immunoSEQ multiplex PCR; TCRdb's copy has only in-frame clones and lacks some. The table records about 2.3 million clones, 90% to 95% of them present only once. The sequencing sample was made of naive CD4+ T cells from PBMCs. The receptor source for this set is a man younger than 35 in good health. Some clones in this sample may be carry-over from other donors' samples. The CDR3 runs from the conserved cysteine through the conserved F or W. The order of the fields is V gene, clone size, D gene, J gene, CDR3 protein, CDR3 DNA. The D gene is left open where the match is weak. Rows give clone size only sometimes, using once, few, many, or a class for an expanded clone.

v_call: TRBV27; clone_size: -; d_call: -; j_call: TRBJ1-2; cdr3_aa: CASSMERGTYGYTF; cdr3_nt: TGTGCCAGCTCTATGGAACGGGGGACTTATGGCTACACCTTC
v_call: TRBV7-2; clone_size: -; d_call: TRBD2; j_call: TRBJ2-7; cdr3_aa: CASSLGGGPYEQYF; cdr3_nt: TGTGCCAGCAGCTTAGGCGGGGGACCCTACGAGCAGTACTTC
v_call: TRBV7-3; clone_size: -; d_call: -; j_call: TRBJ1-2; cdr3_aa: CASSLGQGRGYTF; cdr3_nt: TGTGCCAGCAGCTTAGGGCAGGGGCGAGGCTACACCTTC
v_call: TRBV18; clone_size: -; d_call: TRBD1; j_call: TRBJ2-7; cdr3_aa: CASFPGTGSSYEQYF; cdr3_nt: TGTGCCAGCTTCCCCGGGACAGGGAGCTCCTACGAGCAGTACTTC
v_call: TRBV7-2; clone_size: -; d_call: TRBD2; j_call: TRBJ2-5; cdr3_aa: CASRVTSGSFGTQYF; cdr3_nt: TGTGCCAGCAGGGTGACTAGCGGGAGTTTTGGGACCCAGTACTTC
v_call: TRBV5-1; clone_size: -; d_call: TRBD1; j_call: TRBJ1-4; cdr3_aa: CASSLDRTGGEKLFF; cdr3_nt: TGCGCCAGCAGCTTGGACCGGACAGGGGGTGAAAAACTGTTTTTT
v_call: TRBV10-2; clone_size: few; d_call: -; j_call: TRBJ2-2; cdr3_aa: CASSALKGTGELFF; cdr3_nt: TGCGCCAGCAGTGCACTAAAGGGCACCGGGGAGCTGTTTTTT
v_call: TRBV5-1; clone_size: -; d_call: -; j_call: TRBJ2-3; cdr3_aa: CASSLPSRGVSDTQYF; cdr3_nt: TGCGCCAGCAGCTTGCCATCTAGGGGTGTCTCAGATACGCAGTATTTT
v_call: TRBV5-1; clone_size: -; d_call: TRBD2; j_call: TRBJ2-1; cdr3_aa: CASSLALAGSGRSYNEQFF; cdr3_nt: TGCGCCAGCAGCTTGGCACTAGCGGGGTCAGGACGCTCCTACAATGAGCAGTTCTTC
v_call: TRBV10-1; clone_size: -; d_call: -; j_call: TRBJ1-1; cdr3_aa: CASRRGDGTEAFF; cdr3_nt: TGCGCCAGCAGACGGGGGGATGGCACTGAAGCTTTCTTT
v_call: TRBV15; clone_size: -; d_call: TRBD2; j_call: TRBJ2-1; cdr3_aa: CATSRASGRQFF; cdr3_nt: TGTGCCACCAGCAGGGCTAGCGGGAGGCAGTTCTTC
v_call: TRBV7-9; clone_size: -; d_call: -; j_call: TRBJ2-7; cdr3_aa: CASSLTIYEQYF; cdr3_nt: TGTGCCAGCAGCTTGACTATCTACGAGCAGTACTTC
v_call: TRBV5-1; clone_size: -; d_call: TRBD2; j_call: TRBJ2-3; cdr3_aa: CASSAPGLEKVPDTQYF; cdr3_nt: TGCGCCAGCAGCGCCCCGGGACTAGAAAAAGTCCCAGATACGCAGTATTTT
v_call: TRBV7-6; clone_size: -; d_call: -; j_call: TRBJ2-7; cdr3_aa: CASSLDAGAVTYEQYF; cdr3_nt: TGTGCCAGCAGCTTAGACGCGGGCGCTGTAACCTACGAGCAGTACTTC
v_call: TRBV6-6; clone_size: -; d_call: -; j_call: TRBJ2-3; cdr3_aa: CASSYSDITDTQYF; cdr3_nt: TGTGCCAGCAGTTACTCGGACATCACAGATACGCAGTATTTT
v_call: TRBV7-2; clone_size: -; d_call: TRBD1; j_call: TRBJ2-1; cdr3_aa: CASSLRPEGAEQFF; cdr3_nt: TGTGCCAGCAGCTTAAGGCCAGAGGGGGCAGAGCAGTTCTTC
v_call: TRBV7-7; clone_size: -; d_call: -; j_call: TRBJ2-2; cdr3_aa: CASSLARDSGELFF; cdr3_nt: TGTGCCAGCAGCTTAGCCCGGGATTCCGGGGAGCTGTTTTTT
v_call: TRBV30; clone_size: once; d_call: TRBD1; j_call: TRBJ1-6; cdr3_aa: CAWSNGQASPLHF; cdr3_nt: TGTGCCTGGAGTAATGGACAGGCTTCACCCCTCCACTTT
v_call: TRBV7-9; clone_size: -; d_call: -; j_call: TRBJ2-5; cdr3_aa: CASSAVETQYF; cdr3_nt: TGTGCCAGCAGCGCGGTTGAGACCCAGTACTTC
v_call: TRBV7-8; clone_size: -; d_call: -; j_call: TRBJ1-1; cdr3_aa: CASSFTAGTEAFF; cdr3_nt: TGTGCCAGCAGTTTCACAGCGGGGACTGAAGCTTTCTTT
v_call: TRBV6-1; clone_size: -; d_call: TRBD1; j_call: TRBJ2-7; cdr3_aa: CASLRGQSPYEQYF; cdr3_nt: TGTGCCAGCCTCCGGGGACAGTCACCCTACGAGCAGTACTTC
v_call: TRBV7-3; clone_size: -; d_call: TRBD2; j_call: TRBJ2-7; cdr3_aa: CASSPGLAIPYEQYF; cdr3_nt: TGTGCCAGCAGCCCGGGACTAGCGATTCCCTACGAGCAGTACTTC
v_call: TRBV25-1; clone_size: -; d_call: TRBD2; j_call: TRBJ2-5; cdr3_aa: CASSERLAGVRQETQYF; cdr3_nt: TGTGCCAGCAGTGAGCGTCTAGCGGGAGTCCGCCAAGAGACCCAGTACTTC
v_call: TRBV9; clone_size: once; d_call: TRBD1; j_call: TRBJ1-6; cdr3_aa: CASSVEDRVISPLHF; cdr3_nt: TGTGCCAGCAGCGTAGAGGACAGGGTTATTTCACCCCTCCACTTT
v_call: TRBV28; clone_size: -; d_call: TRBD2; j_call: TRBJ2-7; cdr3_aa: CASSLSGRDEQYF; cdr3_nt: TGTGCCAGCAGTTTAAGTGGGAGGGACGAGCAGTACTTC
v_call: TRBV6-5; clone_size: -; d_call: -; j_call: TRBJ1-5; cdr3_aa: CASRDGGSGQPQHF; cdr3_nt: TGTGCCAGCAGGGACGGAGGGTCGGGTCAGCCCCAGCATTTT
v_call: TRBV2; clone_size: -; d_call: TRBD1; j_call: TRBJ1-2; cdr3_aa: CASRRDRGNYGYTF; cdr3_nt: TGTGCCAGCAGACGGGACAGGGGGAACTATGGCTACACCTTC
v_call: TRBV5-1; clone_size: -; d_call: -; j_call: TRBJ2-5; cdr3_aa: CASSFAEKTQYF; cdr3_nt: TGCGCCAGCAGCTTTGCAGAGAAGACCCAGTACTTC
v_call: TRBV14; clone_size: once; d_call: -; j_call: TRBJ2-1; cdr3_aa: CASSQSLYNEQFF; cdr3_nt: TGTGCCAGCAGCCAATCACTATACAATGAGCAGTTCTTC
v_call: TRBV5-4; clone_size: -; d_call: TRBD1; j_call: TRBJ2-2; cdr3_aa: CASSEGQLANTGELFF; cdr3_nt: TGTGCCAGCAGCGAGGGACAGCTAGCGAACACCGGGGAGCTGTTTTTT
v_call: TRBV18; clone_size: -; d_call: -; j_call: TRBJ2-1; cdr3_aa: CASSPPGSSSYNEQFF; cdr3_nt: TGTGCCAGCTCACCACCGGGAAGTAGCTCCTACAATGAGCAGTTCTTC
v_call: TRBV5-1; clone_size: -; d_call: TRBD1; j_call: TRBJ1-1; cdr3_aa: CASSFEPGQITEAFF; cdr3_nt: TGCGCCAGCAGCTTCGAACCGGGACAGATCACTGAAGCTTTCTTT
v_call: TRBV9; clone_size: -; d_call: TRBD1; j_call: TRBJ2-2; cdr3_aa: CASSARQGPTGELFF; cdr3_nt: TGTGCCAGCAGCGCCCGACAGGGTCCCACCGGGGAGCTGTTTTTT
v_call: TRBV28; clone_size: -; d_call: TRBD1; j_call: TRBJ2-7; cdr3_aa: CASSLMRQGVNEQYF; cdr3_nt: TGTGCCAGCAGTTTAATGAGGCAGGGGGTAAACGAGCAGTACTTC
v_call: TRBV5-8; clone_size: -; d_call: -; j_call: TRBJ2-1; cdr3_aa: CASSLGAGPFSNEQFF; cdr3_nt: TGTGCCAGCAGCTTGGGAGCGGGCCCCTTCTCCAATGAGCAGTTCTTC
v_call: TRBV15; clone_size: -; d_call: -; j_call: TRBJ2-7; cdr3_aa: CATSRDKTGAYEQYF; cdr3_nt: TGTGCCACCAGCAGAGATAAGACAGGAGCCTACGAGCAGTACTTC
v_call: TRBV28; clone_size: -; d_call: -; j_call: TRBJ1-2; cdr3_aa: CASSLAGIDYGYTF; cdr3_nt: TGTGCCAGCAGTTTAGCGGGGATAGACTATGGCTACACCTTC
v_call: TRBV5-5; clone_size: -; d_call: -; j_call: TRBJ2-3; cdr3_aa: CASSFLGADTQYF; cdr3_nt: TGTGCCAGCAGCTTCCTAGGTGCAGATACGCAGTATTTT
v_call: TRBV2; clone_size: -; d_call: -; j_call: TRBJ1-1; cdr3_aa: CASSPIQGNTEAFF; cdr3_nt: TGTGCCAGCAGTCCTATTCAGGGGAACACTGAAGCTTTCTTT
v_call: TRBV2; clone_size: -; d_call: TRBD1; j_call: TRBJ2-1; cdr3_aa: CASSDNDRGSEQFF; cdr3_nt: TGTGCCAGCAGTGACAACGACAGGGGGAGTGAGCAGTTCTTC
v_call: TRBV25-1; clone_size: -; d_call: TRBD2; j_call: TRBJ2-7; cdr3_aa: CASSVVLAGVEQYF; cdr3_nt: TGTGCCAGCAGTGTCGTACTAGCGGGAGTCGAGCAGTACTTC
v_call: TRBV18; clone_size: -; d_call: -; j_call: TRBJ1-4; cdr3_aa: CASSRLEDLREKLFF; cdr3_nt: TGTGCCAGCTCTCGCCTGGAAGACCTCAGGGAAAAACTGTTTTTT
v_call: TRBV28; clone_size: -; d_call: -; j_call: TRBJ1-5; cdr3_aa: CASSLPDSNQPQHF; cdr3_nt: TGTGCCAGCAGTTTGCCCGATAGCAATCAGCCCCAGCATTTT
v_call: TRBV6-1; clone_size: once; d_call: -; j_call: TRBJ1-1; cdr3_aa: CASKSGLNAEAFF; cdr3_nt: TGTGCCAGCAAATCCGGCCTCAACGCTGAAGCTTTCTTT
v_call: TRBV28; clone_size: once; d_call: -; j_call: TRBJ2-4; cdr3_aa: CASRDGTKNIQYF; cdr3_nt: TGTGCCAGCAGGGACGGGACCAAAAACATTCAGTACTTC
v_call: TRBV7-9; clone_size: -; d_call: -; j_call: TRBJ2-3; cdr3_aa: CASSLRNTDTQYF; cdr3_nt: TGTGCCAGCAGCTTGAGAAACACAGATACGCAGTATTTT
v_call: TRBV7-2; clone_size: -; d_call: -; j_call: TRBJ1-1; cdr3_aa: CASSLWGMNTEAFF; cdr3_nt: TGTGCCAGCAGCCTCTGGGGGATGAACACTGAAGCTTTCTTT
v_call: TRBV14; clone_size: -; d_call: TRBD2; j_call: TRBJ2-2; cdr3_aa: CASRHSGSGTSPHRNTGELFF; cdr3_nt: TGTGCCAGCAGGCATAGCGGGAGTGGCACCTCACCCCACCGGAACACCGGGGAGCTGTTTTTT
v_call: TRBV9; clone_size: -; d_call: TRBD2; j_call: TRBJ2-1; cdr3_aa: CASATGTSQFF; cdr3_nt: TGTGCCAGCGCGACCGGGACTAGTCAGTTCTTC
v_call: TRBV2; clone_size: -; d_call: TRBD1; j_call: TRBJ2-1; cdr3_aa: CASTRDRMGEQFF; cdr3_nt: TGTGCCAGCACTAGGGACAGGATGGGTGAGCAGTTCTTC
v_call: TRBV7-2; clone_size: -; d_call: -; j_call: TRBJ1-3; cdr3_aa: CASSYTTWGGNTIYF; cdr3_nt: TGTGCCAGCAGCTACACGACATGGGGGGGAAACACCATATATTTT
v_call: TRBV19; clone_size: -; d_call: TRBD1; j_call: TRBJ2-7; cdr3_aa: CASSPGQGLGEQYF; cdr3_nt: TGTGCCAGTAGTCCCGGACAGGGCTTGGGTGAGCAGTACTTC